The T cell receptor (beta chain) described here comes from a study of T cell repertoires in cytomegalovirus infection. Study background: Public TCR beta signature analysis indicated the presence of both CMV infection and matching HLA type. General study points: People with CMV and the relevant HLA were identified by cumulative public TCR beta family frequency. HLA-C-restricted CMV-specific TCR beta clonotypes were dominant in the ex vivo response.

TCRdb independently ran MiXCR on the reads; one entry per CDR3 protein. The repertoire holds approximately 250,000 distinct CDR3 sequences, with 9.1% as singletons. CDR1 is SGHTA, CDR2 FQGNSA, per germline. V shed 2 bases and J 6 bases; nucleotides not matched to a gene: 6. This CDR3 contains 15 residues. This clonotype occurred a few times. Its specificity is unknown. V gene TRBV7-2 combines with J gene TRBJ2-1, with TRBD2 matching over 8 bases. The clonotype originates from a human donor in good health (CMV status not recorded). Some clones in this sample may be carry-over from other donors' samples. Sequencing was carried out using PBMCs. Here the CDR3 reads CASSLFRGGGNEQFF. The CDR3 DNA reads as TGTGCCAGCAGCTTATTCCGGGGGGGCGGCAATGAGCAGTTCTTC.